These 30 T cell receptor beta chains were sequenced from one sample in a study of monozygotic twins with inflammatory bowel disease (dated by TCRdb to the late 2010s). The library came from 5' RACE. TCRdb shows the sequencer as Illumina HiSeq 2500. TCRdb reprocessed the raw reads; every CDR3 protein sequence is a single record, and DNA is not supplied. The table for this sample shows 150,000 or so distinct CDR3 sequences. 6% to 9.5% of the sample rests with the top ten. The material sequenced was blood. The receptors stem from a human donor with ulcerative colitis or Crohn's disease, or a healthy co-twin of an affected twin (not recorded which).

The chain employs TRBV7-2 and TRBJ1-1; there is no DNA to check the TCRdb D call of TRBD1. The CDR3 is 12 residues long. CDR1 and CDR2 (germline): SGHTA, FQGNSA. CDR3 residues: CASSKPLGEAFF.

The CDR3 protein is CASWGQGTGNTIYF. The chain has TRBV7-9 and TRBJ1-3; TCRdb picks TRBD1, but there is no DNA to check that call. Germline values: CDR1 SEHNR, CDR2 FQNEAQ (reference sequence). The CDR3 loop spans 14 amino acids.

The CDR3 sequence: CASTLPSGYTQYF. The chain is built from TRBV28 and TRBJ2-3; no DNA is available, so the TRBD2 call from TCRdb remains unchecked. CDR3 size: 13 residues. Per germline, CDR1 MDHEN and CDR2 SYDVKM.

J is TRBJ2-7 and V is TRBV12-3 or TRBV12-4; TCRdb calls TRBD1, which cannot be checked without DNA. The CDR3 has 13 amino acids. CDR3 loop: CASSFGAAYEQYF.

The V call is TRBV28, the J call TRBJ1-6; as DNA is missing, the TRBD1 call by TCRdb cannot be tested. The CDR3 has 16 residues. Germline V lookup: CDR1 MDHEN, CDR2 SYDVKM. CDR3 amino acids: CASSRAGTGSGSPLHF.

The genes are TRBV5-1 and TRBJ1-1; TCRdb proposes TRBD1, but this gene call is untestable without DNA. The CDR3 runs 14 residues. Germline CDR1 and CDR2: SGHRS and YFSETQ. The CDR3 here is CASSPSNRGAEAFF. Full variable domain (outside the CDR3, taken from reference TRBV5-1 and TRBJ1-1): KAGVTQTPRYLIKTRGQQVTLSCSPISGHRSVSWYQQTPGQGLQFLFEYFSETQRNKGNFPGRFSGRQFSNSRSEMNVSTLELGDSALYLCASSPSNRGAEAFFGQGTRLTVV.

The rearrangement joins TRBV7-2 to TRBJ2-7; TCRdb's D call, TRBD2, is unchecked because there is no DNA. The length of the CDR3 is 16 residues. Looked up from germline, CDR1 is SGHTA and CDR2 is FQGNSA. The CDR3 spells CASRQGLAGVGDEQYF.

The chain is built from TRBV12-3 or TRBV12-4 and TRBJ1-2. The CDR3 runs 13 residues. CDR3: CASSLGRIGGYTF.

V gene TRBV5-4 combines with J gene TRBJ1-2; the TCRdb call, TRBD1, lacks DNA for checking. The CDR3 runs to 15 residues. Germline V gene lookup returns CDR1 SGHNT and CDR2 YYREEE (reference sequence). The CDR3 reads CASSSGRDRYYGYTF.

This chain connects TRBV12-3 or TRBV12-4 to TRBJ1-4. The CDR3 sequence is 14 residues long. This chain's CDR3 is CASSSRATNEKLFF.

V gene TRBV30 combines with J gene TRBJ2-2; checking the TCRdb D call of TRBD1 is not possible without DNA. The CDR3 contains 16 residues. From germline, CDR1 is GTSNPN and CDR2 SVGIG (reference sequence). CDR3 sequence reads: CAWSVQGRGSVGELFF.

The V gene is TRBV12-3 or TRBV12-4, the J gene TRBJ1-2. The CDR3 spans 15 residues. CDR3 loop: CASTLSGSADYGYTF.

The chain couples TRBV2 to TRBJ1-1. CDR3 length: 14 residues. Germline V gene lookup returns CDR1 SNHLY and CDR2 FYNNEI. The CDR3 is CASTSGMTLSEAFF.

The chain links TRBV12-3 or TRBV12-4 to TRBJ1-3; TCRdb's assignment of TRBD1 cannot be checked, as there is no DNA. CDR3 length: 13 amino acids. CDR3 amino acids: CASHTGARNTIYF.

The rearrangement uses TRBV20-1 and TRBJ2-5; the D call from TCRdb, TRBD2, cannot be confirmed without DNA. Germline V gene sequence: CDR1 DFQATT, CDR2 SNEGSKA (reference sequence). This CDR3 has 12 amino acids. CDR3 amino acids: CSARPTGLAQYF.

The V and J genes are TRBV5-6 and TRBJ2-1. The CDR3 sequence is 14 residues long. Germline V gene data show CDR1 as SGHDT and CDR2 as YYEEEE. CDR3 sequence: CASSLWDTHNEQFF.

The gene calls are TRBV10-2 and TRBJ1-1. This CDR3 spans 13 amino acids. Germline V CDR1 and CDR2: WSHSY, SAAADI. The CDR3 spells CASSVAGRTEAFF.

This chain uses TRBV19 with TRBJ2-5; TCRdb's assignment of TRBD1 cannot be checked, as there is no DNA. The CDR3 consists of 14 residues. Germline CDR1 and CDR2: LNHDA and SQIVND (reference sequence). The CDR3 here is CASSILGAQETQYF.

The CDR3 sequence is CASSVFGGNQPQHF. The genes are TRBV12-3 or TRBV12-4 and TRBJ1-5. This CDR3 has 14 residues.

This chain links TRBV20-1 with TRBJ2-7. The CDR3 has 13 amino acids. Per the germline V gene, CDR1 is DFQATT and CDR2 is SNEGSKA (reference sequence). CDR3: CSARDVRVREQYF.

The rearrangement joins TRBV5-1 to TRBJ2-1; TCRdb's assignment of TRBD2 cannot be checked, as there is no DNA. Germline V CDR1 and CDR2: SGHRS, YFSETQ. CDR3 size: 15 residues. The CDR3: CASSTLAGVANEQFF.

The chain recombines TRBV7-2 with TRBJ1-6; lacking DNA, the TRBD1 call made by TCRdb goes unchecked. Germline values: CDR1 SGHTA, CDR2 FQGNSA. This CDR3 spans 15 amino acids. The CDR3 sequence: CASTQRQGANSPLHF.

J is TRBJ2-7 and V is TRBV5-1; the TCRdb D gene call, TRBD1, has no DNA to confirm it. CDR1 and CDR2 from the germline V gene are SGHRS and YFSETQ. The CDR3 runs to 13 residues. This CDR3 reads CASSLDRDSEQYF.

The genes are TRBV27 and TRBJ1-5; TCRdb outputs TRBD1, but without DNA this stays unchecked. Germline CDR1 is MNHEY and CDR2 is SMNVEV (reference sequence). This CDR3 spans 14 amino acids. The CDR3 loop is CASSFGGSNQPQHF.

CDR3 in amino acids: CASSLEGTWQPQHF. J is TRBJ1-5 and V is TRBV5-5. The CDR3 runs to 14 residues. CDR1 is SGHKS, CDR2 YYEKEE, per germline (reference sequence).

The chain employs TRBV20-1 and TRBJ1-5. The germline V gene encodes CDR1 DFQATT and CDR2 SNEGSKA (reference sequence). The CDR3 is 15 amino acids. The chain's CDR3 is CSASSPPRGNQPQHF.

Here the CDR3 reads CAWIWGRATEAFF. The V call is TRBV30, the J call TRBJ1-1; TCRdb returns TRBD1, unconfirmable since there is no DNA. The CDR3 sequence is 13 residues long. Germline V gives CDR1 GTSNPN, CDR2 SVGIG (reference sequence).

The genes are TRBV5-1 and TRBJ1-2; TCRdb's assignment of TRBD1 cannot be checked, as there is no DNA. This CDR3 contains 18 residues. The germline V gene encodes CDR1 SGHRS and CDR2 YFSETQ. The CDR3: CASSLEWQTSGVTNGYTF.

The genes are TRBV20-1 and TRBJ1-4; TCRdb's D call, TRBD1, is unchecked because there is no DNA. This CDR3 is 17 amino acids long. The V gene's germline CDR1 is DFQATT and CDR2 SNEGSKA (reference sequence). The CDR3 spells CSALGGLGVPTNEKLFF.

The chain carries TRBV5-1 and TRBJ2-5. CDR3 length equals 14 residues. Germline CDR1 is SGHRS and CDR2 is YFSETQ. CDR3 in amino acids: CASSFSVQEETQYF.